Reported below is one TCR beta chain. Its antigen is as yet unknown. The sample comes from a study of cytomegalovirus exposure and HLA in healthy donors. It was healthy bone marrow donors who served as donors. Nominal health characterized the donors when sampled, though unrecorded immune exposures were likely. Broader study findings: Researchers reported that a few CMV-associated chains were confirmed in vitro as CMV antigen-specific.

A multiplex PCR was run with 60 Vbeta primers and 13 Jbeta primers. Authors' processing steps: Roughly 10 million shared chains were among around 80 million unique TCR beta chains counted in a later analysis. Data came from immunoSEQ multiplex PCR; TCRdb stores just in-frame clones and leaves some out. V and J calls and clone size are given by that table; D and trimming were obtained from the DNA. The sample lists fewer than 350,000 clones; about 90% were seen once. Per germline, CDR1 SGHNT and CDR2 YYREEE (reference sequence). V was cut by 2 bases and J by 0 bases, with 12 bases left in between. The CDR3 spans 16 residues.

The sequencing input was PBMCs. This receptor was obtained from a woman between 18 and 29 years old in good health and CMV-seronegative. The chain combines TRBV5-4 with TRBJ2-4; D is perhaps TRBD2 (6 bases). CDR3 sequence: CASSLGTVLAKNIQYF. DNA of the CDR3: TGTGCCAGCAGCTTAGGGACTGTACTAGCCAAAAACATTCAGTACTTC.